This T cell receptor beta chain was identified in a study of cytomegalovirus exposure and HLA in healthy donors. Points from the study as a whole: Only CMV serostatus was available as immune exposure information.

The PCR used 60 Vbeta and 13 Jbeta primers. The data were produced by immunoSEQ multiplex PCR, yet TCRdb's version contains in-frame clones alone and is incomplete. The data hold tens of thousands of clones, with roughly 70% observed a single time. A remark on this clone: As yet, its antigen is unknown.

The specimen sequenced was PBMCs. The TCR originated in a woman between 40 and 50 years old in good health and CMV-seropositive.

CDR3 sequence (DNA): TGCGCCAGCAGTAGGCGGGGGGAAGGAGAGACCCAGTACTTC. Translation gives CASSRRGEGETQYF. The rearrangement links TRBV5-1 to TRBJ2-5; TRBD2 matches 8 bases. The germline gives CDR1 SGHRS, CDR2 YFSETQ. Trimming took 5 bases from V and 4 from J; bases not matched to a gene: 7. There are 14 residues in the CDR3.